This T cell receptor beta chain was captured by sequencing in a study of CD8+ T cells in alopecia areata. This clone has just a few counts. Sequencing used cDNA as its template, made by extracting RNA and reverse transcribing it. The assay was immunoSEQ multiplex PCR, and TCRdb's table has in-frame clones only and misses some. The sample has tens of thousands of clones, 65% to 80% seen once. Trimming pared 4 bases from V and 2 bases from J, leaving 12 bases between. The V gene's germline CDR1 is LNHDA and CDR2 SQIVND (reference sequence). The CDR3 consists of 15 residues. This chain uses TRBV19 with TRBJ2-1; tentative D call: TRBD1 (6 bases). This TCR derives from a human donor with alopecia areata. Sequenced sample: NKG2D-low CD8+ T cells sorted from blood. The CDR3 is CASSNADSPYNEQFF. The CDR3 DNA follows: TGTGCCAGTAGTAACGCGGACAGCCCCTACAATGAGCAGTTCTTC.